This T cell receptor beta chain was documented in a study of shared clonotypes between healthy human individuals. Across the study: Every donor yielded three CD4 naive, three CD4 memory, two CD8 naive and one CD8 memory plate.

The study, taken as a whole, reports: The naive CD4 repertoires of several donors were compared, and approximately 5.3% of clonotypes were shared. Naive subsets generally had larger estimated richness than memory subsets.

Generated by immunoSEQ multiplex PCR, the TCRdb table keeps only in-frame clones and is missing some. The table records around 2,000,000 clones, approximately 94% of them present only once. Comments on this clone: Its matching antigen is unknown.

Positive CCR7 selection of CD45RO-negative cells yielded the naive CD8 cells, and terminally differentiated effector memory CD45RA+ cells were excluded. V was pared by 3 bases and J by 0 bases, with 11 bases between. The CDR3 covers 15 residues. In germline, CDR1 is MNHEY, CDR2 SMNVEV (reference sequence). The TCR was taken from a man younger than 30 in good health. Some clones in this sample may be carry-over from other donors' samples. Sequences were obtained from naive CD8+ T cells from PBMCs. The V and J genes are TRBV27 and TRBJ1-1, with unresolved D. The CDR3 DNA reads TGTGCCAGCAGTTTTCTTAGAAGACTGAACACTGAAGCTTTCTTT. The encoded protein is CASSFLRRLNTEAFF.